The source of this T cell receptor beta chain is a study of T cell changes during pregnancy in multiple sclerosis. This clone showed up just once. V lost 3 bases, J lost 7 bases, and 9 bases stayed unmatched. CDR1 is LNHNV and CDR2 is YYDKDF in the germline V gene (reference sequence). The CDR3 contains 15 residues. The table came from immunoSEQ multiplex PCR; TCRdb's copy has only in-frame clones and leaves some out. The sample gives 65,000 to 90,000 clones, roughly 92% of which show up once; roughly 2.1% is in the top ten. The sequence derives from a female donor with multiple sclerosis, enrolled in a pregnancy study. The material was peripheral blood, obtained in the second trimester of pregnancy. The V gene is TRBV15, the J gene TRBJ1-1; 9 bases agree with TRBD1. CDR3 nucleotides: TGTGCCACCAGCAGGGGTAGGACAGGGGCGGTTGAAGCTTTCTTT. Translation gives CATSRGRTGAVEAFF.